This TCR beta chain was captured in a study of blood T cell repertoires in COVID-19. Study context: Both acute and convalescent COVID-19 samples were obtained from the United States, Italy and Spain. PBMCs, B-cell-depleted T cells, or T cells were the source of the cDNA or gDNA that made up the material.

Using immunoSEQ multiplex PCR, the repertoire was profiled, and TCRdb retains in-frame clones only, with some absent. The sample includes around 100,000 clones, 90% to 95% of them seen just once. CDR1 is LNHDA and CDR2 is SQIVND in the germline V gene (reference sequence). Trimming took off 7 bases at V and 2 bases at J, with 14 bases between the two ends. The CDR3 has 14 residues. The V and J genes are TRBV19 and TRBJ1-2; D may be TRBD1 (6 bases). Sequences were obtained from peripheral blood. This clonotype was sampled from a man aged 50 to 60 with active COVID-19. The CDR3 nucleotides are TGTGCCAGTACCCCTCAAACAGGGAACTATGGCTACACCTTC. The encoded protein is CASTPQTGNYGYTF.